This T cell receptor beta chain stems from a study of T cell responses to AZD1222 COVID-19 vaccine. Points from the study as a whole: Recipients of AZD1222 seropositive at baseline numbered only 5 or 6. Spike regions recognized by vaccine-associated CD4 TCRs spanned the protein, led by 160-218 and 743-854. Repertoires were collected only later (after the peak T cell response had occurred).

Profiled with immunoSEQ multiplex PCR; TCRdb holds only in-frame clones, not every one. In the table there are some 140,000 clones, more than 85% of which are singletons. Concerning this clone: Its antigen is still unknown.

V was shortened by 10 bases and J by 2 bases, with 15 bases between the two germline ends. The CDR3 sequence is 13 residues long. Germline V lookup: CDR1 LGHDT, CDR2 YNNKEL (reference sequence). This sample comprised peripheral blood, obtained on day 0 of AZD1222 vaccination. This chain uses TRBV3-1 (or the pseudogene TRBV3-2) with TRBJ2-7; no definite D call. This clonotype was obtained from an adult in good health. CDR3 DNA: TGTGCCACCCGCGAGCGAGGTACCTACGAGCAGTACTTC. The encoded protein is CATRERGTYEQYF.